Listed here are 26 T cell receptor beta chains from one sample, sequenced in a study of blood T cell repertoires in COVID-19. Data came from immunoSEQ multiplex PCR; TCRdb stores just in-frame clones and leaves some out. The data show some 220,000 clones, with 80% seen just once and roughly 13% held by the top ten. The sequenced sample was peripheral blood. The receptor source for this set is a human donor in a cohort sampled during active COVID-19.

This chain joins TRBV28 and TRBJ2-2; a weak D match, TRBD2 (5 bases). CDR3 length: 15 residues. Germline loops: CDR1 MDHEN, CDR2 SYDVKM. Trimming removed 7 bases from V and 5 bases from J, with 17 bases in between. The DNA for the CDR3 is TGTGCCAGCACTACGGAAGGGCGAGGGACCGGGGAGCTGTTTTTT. Its translation: CASTTEGRGTGELFF.

The chain has TRBV5-1 and TRBJ2-7, with 10 bases fitting TRBD2. CDR1 is SGHRS and CDR2 is YFSETQ in the germline V gene. There are 15 residues in the CDR3. The trim removed 2 bases at V and 7 bases at J, leaving 9 bases unmatched. The CDR3: CASSLLTSGEVEQYF. The CDR3 coding sequence is TGCGCCAGCAGCTTATTAACTAGCGGGGAGGTGGAGCAGTACTTC.

This sequence joins TRBV6-5 and TRBJ2-2, with TRBD2 identical over 7 bases. The V gene's germline CDR1 is MNHEY and CDR2 SVGAGI. V lost 0 bases to trimming and J lost 1 base; unmatched junction nucleotides: 2. This CDR3 contains 16 residues. The CDR3 sequence is CASSYSGGENTGELFF. CDR3 DNA: TGTGCCAGCAGTTACTCGGGGGGGGAGAACACCGGGGAGCTGTTTTTT.

The rearrangement uses TRBV5-1 and TRBJ2-7; TRBD1 might be the D (6 bases). The germline V and J ends were trimmed by 4 bases and 2 bases, with 13 bases remaining between them. Germline-derived CDR1 and CDR2 are SGHRS and YFSETQ. This CDR3 has 14 residues. In DNA, the CDR3 is TGCGCCAGCAGCCCGGACAGACAGGCCTACGAGCAGTACTTC. Translating it yields CASSPDRQAYEQYF.

This chain connects TRBV6-5 to TRBJ2-7; 11 bases are a match to TRBD1. V was clipped by 0 bases and J by 7 bases; unmatched bases: 5. This CDR3 contains 15 residues. Germline V gene data show CDR1 as MNHEY and CDR2 as SVGAGI. The CDR3 DNA is TGTGCCAGCAGTTACTCGTGGACAGGGGGCAGTGAGCAGTACTTC. Amino acids: CASSYSWTGGSEQYF.

The chain has TRBV2 and TRBJ1-5; TRBD1 might be the D (5 bases). V gave up 4 bases and J gave up 3 bases, with 10 bases separating them. The CDR3 loop spans 14 amino acids. The germline V gene has CDR1 SNHLY and CDR2 FYNNEI. The CDR3 is CASSVGRANQPQHF. For the CDR3, the DNA is TGTGCCAGCAGTGTCGGCAGGGCCAATCAGCCCCAGCATTTT. Filled out from reference TRBV2 and TRBJ1-5, the complete variable domain reads EPEVTQTPSHQVTQMGQEVILRCVPISNHLYFYWYRQILGQKVEFLVSFYNNEISEKSEIFDDQFSVERPDGSNFTLKIRSTKLEDSAMYFCASSVGRANQPQHFGDGTRLSIL.

This chain joins TRBV28 and TRBJ1-3; 7 bases line up with TRBD1. Germline V gene data show CDR1 as MDHEN and CDR2 as SYDVKM. The CDR3 sequence is 16 residues long. V lost 5 bases, J lost 0 bases, and 7 bases stayed unmatched. The CDR3 DNA reads as TGTGCCAGCAGTCCCCCTGGACAGGCCTCTGGAAACACCATATATTTT. Its protein is CASSPPGQASGNTIYF.

The chain combines TRBV28 with TRBJ1-1; D is unresolved. Trimming shortened V by 8 bases and J by 0 bases, and 4 bases separated the two germline ends. Germline V lookup: CDR1 MDHEN, CDR2 SYDVKM. The CDR3 runs to 11 residues. CDR3 loop: CASSVNTEAFF. DNA of the CDR3: TGTGCCAGCTCCGTGAACACTGAAGCTTTCTTT.

The rearrangement joins TRBV19 to TRBJ2-3; 8 bases fit TRBD2. Germline CDR1 and CDR2: LNHDA and SQIVND (reference sequence). The CDR3 loop spans 18 amino acids. The junction had 13 bases not matched to a gene; V was cut back by 1 base and J by 4 bases. CDR3 nucleotides: TGTGCCAGTAGTATAGCGAGGCTTAGCGGGGATAGCGCAGATACGCAGTATTTT. This codes for CASSIARLSGDSADTQYF.

The V gene is TRBV3-1 (or the pseudogene TRBV3-2), the J gene TRBJ2-7; 10 bases match TRBD1. J was trimmed by 1 base and V by 4 bases; bases with no gene match: 7. This CDR3 comprises 16 residues. Germline CDR1 reads LGHDT; CDR2 reads YNNKEL (reference sequence). The CDR3 DNA reads as TGTGCCAGCAGCCTCTCCGGGACAGGGGTTTCCTACGAGCAGTACTTC. This translates into CASSLSGTGVSYEQYF.

The chain couples TRBV28 to TRBJ1-4; 7 bases line up with TRBD1. The germline gives CDR1 MDHEN, CDR2 SYDVKM. CDR3 length equals 15 residues. J was trimmed by 0 bases and V by 6 bases; bases with no gene match: 4. Written as DNA, the CDR3 is TGTGCCAGCAGCTCTGGACAGGCAACTAATGAAAAACTGTTTTTT. Protein: CASSSGQATNEKLFF.

The chain combines TRBV6-5 with TRBJ2-3; no clear D. Germline V gene sequence: CDR1 MNHEY, CDR2 SVGAGI. Trimming cost V 0 bases and J 6 bases, with 16 bases left between them. The CDR3 totals 16 residues. The CDR3 sequence: CASSYSNPEHPDTQYF. CDR3 DNA sequence: TGTGCCAGCAGTTACTCGAATCCTGAGCATCCGGATACGCAGTATTTT.

This clone came up a few times. V usage is TRBV2 and J usage is TRBJ1-1; no clear D. Germline V gene sequence: CDR1 SNHLY, CDR2 FYNNEI. The CDR3 covers 17 residues. V lost 3 bases to trimming and J lost 3 bases, with 20 bases between them. CDR3 nucleotides: TGTGCCAGCAGTGATCCGATTGGCGGCTCACCACACACTGAAGCTTTCTTT. It codes for CASSDPIGGSPHTEAFF.

This chain uses TRBV7-2 with TRBJ2-2, with 7 bases that match TRBD1. V trimming: 5 bases; J trimming: 5 bases; junction bases outside the gene matches: 8. This CDR3 spans 15 amino acids. The germline gives CDR1 SGHTA, CDR2 FQGNSA. The CDR3 coding sequence is TGTGCCAGCAGCAAGACGAGGGGGCTGACCGGGGAGCTGTTTTTT. As protein: CASSKTRGLTGELFF.

The chain uses TRBV2 and TRBJ1-2; tentative D call: TRBD1 (5 bases). The CDR3 covers 15 residues. CDR1 SNHLY and CDR2 FYNNEI come from the germline V gene. V lost 6 bases and J 4 bases, leaving 18 bases between the germline ends. CDR3 loop: CASRPGLGRGYGYTF. The CDR3 region has the DNA TGTGCCAGCAGACCCGGACTAGGGAGGGGCTATGGCTACACCTTC. The full variable domain, completed using reference TRBV2 and TRBJ1-2, is EPEVTQTPSHQVTQMGQEVILRCVPISNHLYFYWYRQILGQKVEFLVSFYNNEISEKSEIFDDQFSVERPDGSNFTLKIRSTKLEDSAMYFCASRPGLGRGYGYTFGSGTRLTVV.

CDR3 nucleotide sequence: TGTGCCAGTAGCAGAACAGGGTACTACGAGCAGTACTTC. Encoded protein: CASSRTGYYEQYF. The chain couples TRBV19 to TRBJ2-7, with TRBD1 as a possible D gene (6 bases). Germline lookup yields CDR1 LNHDA and CDR2 SQIVND (reference sequence). The CDR3 consists of 13 residues. Trimming removed 6 bases from V and 3 bases from J, with 12 bases in between.

This clone was seen only once. The gene calls are TRBV25-1 and TRBJ1-1; the D gene is possibly TRBD1 (6 bases). V dropped 3 bases and J dropped 3 bases, with 20 bases sitting between them. Germline V gene lookup returns CDR1 MGHDK and CDR2 SYGVNS. This CDR3 is 17 amino acids long. This CDR3 reads CASSDPANTGTDTEAFF. CDR3 sequence (DNA): TGTGCCAGCAGTGATCCAGCAAATACAGGGACGGACACTGAAGCTTTCTTT.

CDR3 DNA: TGTGCCAGCAGCTTACTACAGGGGGTGGATAGCACAGATACGCAGTATTTT. Its translation: CASSLLQGVDSTDTQYF. This sequence joins TRBV7-2 and TRBJ2-3; 8 nucleotides agree with TRBD1. J gave up 0 bases and V 2 bases, and 7 bases lay outside the gene matches. The CDR3 consists of 17 residues. Germline CDR1 and CDR2: SGHTA and FQGNSA.

The CDR3 bases are TGTGCCAGCAGCTTGACTAGCGGGCCTCTTATCCCCTACGAGCAGTACTTC. Translation: CASSLTSGPLIPYEQYF. The genes are TRBV7-6 and TRBJ2-7; 10 nucleotides align to TRBD2. The CDR3 consists of 17 residues. Trimming at V came to 3 bases and at J to 2 bases, leaving 10 bases not matched to a gene. Germline V lookup: CDR1 SGHVS, CDR2 FNYEAQ.

The chain has TRBV30 and TRBJ1-1; 7 bases are a match to TRBD1. Trimming at V came to 8 bases and at J to 7 bases, leaving 13 bases not matched to a gene. The CDR3 covers 13 residues. CDR1 GTSNPN and CDR2 SVGIG come from the germline V gene (reference sequence). The DNA of the CDR3 is TGTGCCGAGAAACCCCCGGGACAGCTTGAAGCTTTCTTT. It specifies CAEKPPGQLEAFF.

The chain has TRBV5-1 and TRBJ2-6, with a weak D call TRBD1 (6 bases). Germline CDR1 SGHRS, CDR2 YFSETQ. The CDR3 spans 16 residues. The V and J ends lost 4 bases and 0 bases respectively, with 11 bases between them. Here the CDR3 reads CASSRDTSSGANVLTF. The CDR3 nucleotides are TGCGCCAGCAGCAGGGACACGAGCTCTGGGGCCAACGTCCTGACTTTC.

The rearrangement links TRBV4-2 to TRBJ2-3, with 10 bases matching TRBD2. This CDR3 spans 18 amino acids. The germline gives CDR1 LGHNA, CDR2 YNFKEQ. The ends lost 0 bases at V and 4 bases at J; junction bases unmatched: 10. CDR3 sequence reads: CASSQDWLAGAHADTQYF. Here the CDR3 DNA reads TGTGCCAGCAGCCAAGATTGGCTAGCGGGGGCGCACGCAGATACGCAGTATTTT.

This chain joins TRBV11-3 and TRBJ2-1, with TRBD2 identical over 16 bases. Germline CDR1 is SGHNT and CDR2 is YENEEA. Trimming at V came to 3 bases and at J to 8 bases, leaving 1 base not matched to a gene. The CDR3 is 15 amino acids. CDR3 bases: TGTGCCAGCAGCTTGGGGACTAGCGGGGGGGATGAGCAGTTCTTC. Protein: CASSLGTSGGDEQFF.

This clone appeared a single time. The rearrangement links TRBV6-6 to TRBJ1-1; D is undetermined. Trimming took off 9 bases at V and 0 bases at J, with 8 bases between the two ends. The V gene's germline CDR1 is MNHNY and CDR2 SVGAGI (reference sequence). CDR3 length: 12 residues. In DNA, the CDR3 is TGTGCCAGTTCTAACCTGAACACTGAAGCTTTCTTT. It specifies CASSNLNTEAFF.

This clone came up a few times. The CDR3 protein is CASSLTAGQGDQPQHF. CDR3 DNA sequence: TGCGCCAGCAGCCTGACCGCAGGACAGGGTGATCAGCCCCAGCATTTT. This chain connects TRBV5-1 to TRBJ1-5, with 8 bases lining up with TRBD1. The CDR3 consists of 16 residues. J gave up 5 bases and V 4 bases, and 11 bases lay outside the gene matches. CDR1 SGHRS and CDR2 YFSETQ come from the germline V gene.

The chain employs TRBV6-5 and TRBJ1-6; 8 positions agree with TRBD1. CDR1 is MNHEY, CDR2 SVGAGI, per germline. Trimming removed 6 bases from V and 10 bases from J; junction bases left unmatched: 8. CDR3 length equals 14 residues. The CDR3 nucleotides read TGTGCCAGCAGCCCCCGGACAGGGTGGTCACCCCTCCACTTT. Translating it yields CASSPRTGWSPLHF.